This T cell receptor (beta chain) was found in a study of blood T cells in healthy people across ages. For the second PCR, which ran for roughly 6 to 12 cycles, a sample-barcoded 5' primer and a J-beta primer mix were used. TCRdb re-analysed the 5' RACE reads in MiXCR, keeping a single row per CDR3 protein. The sample has about 690,000 distinct CDR3 sequences; around 43% are singletons. Germline V gene sequence: CDR1 PRHDT, CDR2 FYEKMQ (reference sequence). The CDR3 contains 14 residues. Trimming cost V 0 bases and J 11 bases, with 16 bases left between them. This clonotype was counted between two and nine times. Its antigen remains unknown. Study-wide findings and caveats: Older age coincided with a roughly linear decline in TCR beta diversity per million T cells.

The specimen sequenced was blood. The chain combines TRBV13 with TRBJ2-5; D is possibly TRBD1 (6 bases). The receptor was derived from a man at least 80 years old in good health. The CDR3 loop reads CASSLGDRILEQYF. The CDR3 nucleotides read TGTGCCAGCAGCTTAGGGGACAGAATCCTTGAGCAGTACTTC.